The T cell receptor (beta chain) under discussion was sequenced for a study of identical twins. Whole-study results and caveats: The models gave estimates that fell short of the out-of-frame TCR alpha sharing seen in monozygotic twins.

This clonotype was detected many times. Its matching antigen is unknown. TCRdb reprocessed the 5' RACE reads with MiXCR, giving one entry per CDR3 protein. The table includes approximately 690,000 distinct CDR3 sequences, less than 7% detected once. Germline V lookup: CDR1 KGHSH, CDR2 LQKENI. V lost 2 bases and J lost 6; bases outside the gene matches: 12. The CDR3 contains 17 residues. The sequencing input was naive T cells sorted from blood. J is TRBJ2-2 and V is TRBV18; 7 bases align to TRBD2. This clonotype originated in a young man in good health. CDR3 DNA: TGTGCCAGCTCACCATACGACCGAGCGGGATGGTCCGGGGAGCTGTTTTTT. Protein product: CASSPYDRAGWSGELFF.